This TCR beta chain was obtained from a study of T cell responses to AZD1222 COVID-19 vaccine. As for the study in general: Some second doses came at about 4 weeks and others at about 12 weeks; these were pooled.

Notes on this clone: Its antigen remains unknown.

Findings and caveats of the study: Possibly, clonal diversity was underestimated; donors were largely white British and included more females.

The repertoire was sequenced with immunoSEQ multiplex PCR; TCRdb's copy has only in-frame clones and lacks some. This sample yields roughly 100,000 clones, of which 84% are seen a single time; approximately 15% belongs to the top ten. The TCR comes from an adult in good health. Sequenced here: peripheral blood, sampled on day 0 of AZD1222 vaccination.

CDR3 amino acids: CASSPTGWGDTQYF. In nucleotides, the CDR3 is TGTGCCAGCAGTCCCACCGGGTGGGGGGATACGCAGTATTTT. The chain joins TRBV27 to TRBJ2-3, with D perhaps TRBD1 or TRBD2 (5 bases each). The CDR3 extends over 14 amino acids. Trimming shortened V by 5 bases and J by 6 bases, and 15 bases separated the two germline ends. CDR1 is MNHEY and CDR2 is SMNVEV in the germline V gene (reference sequence).